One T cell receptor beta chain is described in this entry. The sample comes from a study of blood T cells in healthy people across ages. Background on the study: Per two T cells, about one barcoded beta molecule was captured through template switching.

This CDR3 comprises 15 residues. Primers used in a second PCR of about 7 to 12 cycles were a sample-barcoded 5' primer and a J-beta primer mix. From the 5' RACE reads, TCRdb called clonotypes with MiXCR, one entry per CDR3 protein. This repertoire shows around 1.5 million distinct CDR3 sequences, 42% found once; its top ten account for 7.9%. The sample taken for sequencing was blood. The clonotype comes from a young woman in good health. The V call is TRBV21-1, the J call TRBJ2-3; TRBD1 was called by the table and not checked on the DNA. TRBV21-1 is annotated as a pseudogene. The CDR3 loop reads CASSTRTGCADTQYF. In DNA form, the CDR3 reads TGTGCCAGCAGCACCCGGACCGGTTGTGCAGATACGCAGTATTTT.